The 22 T cell receptor beta chains below all came from one sample that was sequenced in a study of glioma-infiltrating T cells. Using RNA template, CDR3s of TCR alpha and beta were amplified with iRepertoire arm-PCR. One entry per CDR3 protein, called by TCRdb with MiXCR from the multiplex PCR reads. The profile shows roughly 350,000 distinct CDR3 sequences, roughly two fifths of them singletons. Sequenced: glioma tissue, nonneoplastic brain tissue, or PBMCs (not recorded which). Every receptor here comes from a human donor with low-grade glioma or glioblastoma, undergoing nonglioma brain surgery, or in good health (not recorded which).

To note about this clonotype: A much larger clone lies a single base off, so this may be a read error. The rearrangement joins TRBV28 to TRBJ1-1, with 9 nucleotides matching TRBD1. V lost 6 bases, J lost 0 bases, and 8 bases stayed unmatched. Germline-derived CDR1 and CDR2 are MDHEN and SYDVKM. The CDR3 spans 16 residues. The CDR3 DNA sequence: TGTGCCAGCAGGAGCATCGGGACAGGGCTGAACACTGAAGCTTTCTTT. Protein product: CASRSIGTGLNTEAFF.

This clonotype appeared many times. The rearrangement joins TRBV6-5 to TRBJ2-1; D remains ambiguous. Per the germline V gene, CDR1 is MNHEY and CDR2 is SVGAGI. The CDR3 extends over 17 amino acids. V was shortened by 2 bases and J by 8 bases, with 22 bases between the two germline ends. This CDR3 is CASSYGTQALRIDEQFF. The DNA of the CDR3 is TGTGCCAGCAGTTACGGTACGCAGGCCCTCCGGATTGATGAGCAGTTCTTC.

With respect to this clonotype: The junction departs from the called germline gene at one end, perhaps through a read error. The chain links TRBV4-3 to TRBJ2-1, with a possible D match to TRBD2 (5 bases). CDR1 and CDR2 (germline): LGHNA, YSLEER. The CDR3 sequence is 16 residues long. Here the CDR3 DNA reads TGCCCCAGCAGCCAACATGGACTCTCCTCCTACAATGAGCAGTTCTTC. The encoded protein is CPSSQHGLSSYNEQFF.

This chain joins TRBV19 and TRBJ1-1; D ambiguous. CDR1 is LNHDA, CDR2 SQIVND, per germline (reference sequence). The V end lost 4 bases, the J end lost 4 bases, and 13 bases lay between the germline ends. This CDR3 is 14 amino acids long. CDR3 residues: CASSSVGSGTEAFF. In DNA form, the CDR3 reads TGTGCCAGTAGTAGCGTCGGGTCGGGCACTGAAGCTTTCTTT.

V is TRBV20-1 and J is TRBJ2-5; D perhaps matches TRBD2 (6 bases). The CDR3 extends over 13 amino acids. Trimming removed 5 bases at V and 4 bases at J, with 14 bases between. The V gene's germline CDR1 is DFQATT and CDR2 SNEGSKA (reference sequence). CDR3 loop: CSAPTRGRETQYF. DNA for the CDR3: TGCAGTGCTCCGACTAGAGGCCGAGAGACCCAGTACTTC.

The sample holds many counts of this clonotype. CDR3 in amino acids: CASSLSWTGGTEAFF. The CDR3 DNA sequence: TGTGCCAGCAGTTTATCTTGGACAGGGGGAACTGAAGCTTTCTTT. This chain joins TRBV27 and TRBJ1-1; 10 positions match TRBD1. Germline V gene sequence: CDR1 MNHEY, CDR2 SMNVEV (reference sequence). This CDR3 spans 15 amino acids. The J segment lost 5 bases and the V segment lost 0 bases, leaving 3 bases of the junction unmatched.

The chain combines TRBV4-1 with TRBJ2-3; no reliable D call. The CDR3 consists of 12 residues. V lost 3 bases and J 6 bases, leaving 7 bases between the germline ends. CDR1 and CDR2 (germline): MGHRA, YSYEKL. The CDR3 loop is CASSHVLDTQYF. The DNA of the CDR3 is TGCGCCAGCAGCCATGTGCTCGATACGCAGTATTTT.

This clonotype was seen only a few times. The CDR3 is CASSLTGTASYEQYF. The DNA of the CDR3 is TGTGCCAGCAGTCTAACTGGGACGGCCTCCTACGAGCAGTACTTC. This chain joins TRBV4-2 and TRBJ2-7; D is tentatively TRBD1 or TRBD2 (5 bases each). V lost 6 bases and J 0 bases, leaving 15 bases between the germline ends. The CDR3 length is 15 residues. Per the germline V gene, CDR1 is LGHNA and CDR2 is YNFKEQ.

In DNA, the CDR3 is TGTGCCAGCAGCGCACTTGGGACCCTGAACCATGAGCAGTTCTTC. Translating it yields CASSALGTLNHEQFF. This chain links TRBV7-2 with TRBJ2-1, with D tentatively TRBD1 or TRBD2 (5 bases each). From germline, CDR1 is SGHTA and CDR2 FQGNSA. CDR3 length: 15 residues. The V end was cut by 5 bases, the J end by 8 bases, with 19 bases between. Full variable domain (missing parts from reference TRBV7-2 and TRBJ2-1): GAGVSQSPSNKVTEKGKDVELRCDPISGHTALYWYRQSLGQGLEFLIYFQGNSAPDKSGLPSDRFSAERTGGSVSTLTIQRTQQEDSAVYLCASSALGTLNHEQFFGPGTRLTVL.

The sample holds a few counts of this clonotype. The chain links TRBV4-3 to TRBJ1-1; 7 bases align to TRBD1. Per germline, CDR1 LGHNA and CDR2 YSLEER. The CDR3 covers 15 residues. V was clipped by 3 bases and J by 7 bases; unmatched bases: 11. The CDR3 region has the DNA TGCGCCAGCAGCCACGGACAGGACGGCAAGCTTGAAGCTTTCTTT. This sequence encodes CASSHGQDGKLEAFF.

For this clonotype: One end of the junction does not line up with germline, which may come from a read error. The chain couples TRBV20-1 to TRBJ1-2, with D possibly being TRBD1 (6 bases). This CDR3 is built from 15 residues. CDR1 DFQATT and CDR2 SNEGSKA come from the germline V gene (reference sequence). CDR3 bases: TGCGGTGCTTCCTCAGGGGCCCCTCGGGTTGGTGGCTACACCTTC. Residues: CGASSGAPRVGGYTF.

This clonotype was seen ten or more times. The chain links TRBV6-1 to TRBJ2-7; TRBD1 aligns across 8 bases. Germline values: CDR1 MNHNS, CDR2 SASEGT. This CDR3 is 13 amino acids long. V was clipped by 6 bases and J by 2 bases; unmatched bases: 3. The CDR3 nucleotides are TGTGCCAGCAGCTCGGACAGGGCCTACGAGCAGTACTTC. Translation: CASSSDRAYEQYF.

This clonotype showed up many times. The chain employs TRBV20-1 and TRBJ2-1; D not resolved. This CDR3 comprises 14 residues. Germline V lookup: CDR1 DFQATT, CDR2 SNEGSKA (reference sequence). V gave up 4 bases and J gave up 6 bases, with 16 bases separating them. In DNA form, the CDR3 reads TGCAGTGCTATAGCCGGGTCTAGGAGCAATGAGCAGTTCTTC. Translated, it gives CSAIAGSRSNEQFF.

Details on this clonotype: A much larger clone lies a single base off, so this may be a read error. The rearrangement links TRBV6-1 to TRBJ2-7, with 11 bases aligning to TRBD2. This CDR3 has 15 amino acids. With V trimmed by 5 bases and J by 1 base, 4 bases remained unmatched. Germline V lookup: CDR1 MNHNS, CDR2 SASEGT. The CDR3 DNA reads TGTGCCAGCAGTCAACTAGCGGGAGAGTCCTACGAGCAGTACTTC. This codes for CASSQLAGESYEQYF.

To note about this clonotype: Just one base apart from a much larger clone, this may be a read error. The genes are TRBV20-1 and TRBJ2-7; 11 bases agree with TRBD2. There are 16 residues in the CDR3. Trimming took 5 bases from V and 3 from J; bases not matched to a gene: 12. Per the germline V gene, CDR1 is DFQATT and CDR2 is SNEGSKA (reference sequence). CDR3 coding DNA: TGCAGTGCTGGCAAGATGACTAGCGGGATCGACTACGAGCAGTACTTC. Its protein is CSAGKMTSGIDYEQYF.

This clonotype was counted only a few times. The rearrangement joins TRBV4-2 to TRBJ2-7, with a tentative D call TRBD1 (6 bases). Germline CDR1 is LGHNA and CDR2 is YNFKEQ. The CDR3 extends over 16 amino acids. Trimming left V 0 bases short and J 0 bases short, with 12 bases between. This CDR3 is CASSQEGWGLSYEQYF. CDR3 nucleotides: TGTGCCAGCAGCCAAGAAGGTTGGGGGCTCTCCTACGAGCAGTACTTC.

This clonotype was seen many times. The V call is TRBV27, the J call TRBJ2-1; TRBD2 matches at 13 bases. The CDR3 is 14 residues long. V dropped 3 bases and J dropped 8; count of bases not matched to a gene: 1. CDR1 and CDR2 from the germline V gene are MNHEY and SMNVEV (reference sequence). The CDR3, as DNA: TGTGCCAGCAGTTTGGGACTAGCGGGATATGAGCAGTTCTTC. Translated: CASSLGLAGYEQFF.

This chain connects TRBV2 to TRBJ2-3; possibly TRBD1 for D (5 bases). The length of the CDR3 is 15 residues. Germline V lookup: CDR1 SNHLY, CDR2 FYNNEI. With 6 bases removed from V and 2 bases from J, the gap between germline ends came to 15 bases. CDR3 region: CASSLGDRPTDTQYF. The CDR3, as DNA: TGTGCCAGCAGCTTAGGCGACAGACCCACAGATACGCAGTATTTT.

This clonotype has a count of ten or more. The DNA for the CDR3 is TGTGCCAGCAGTTTAGGCCCGGGCGGAAACTATGGCTACACCTTC. Encoded protein: CASSLGPGGNYGYTF. The rearrangement joins TRBV28 to TRBJ1-2, with D uncertain. The V gene's germline CDR1 is MDHEN and CDR2 SYDVKM. Trimming shortened V by 2 bases and J by 2 bases, and 12 bases separated the two germline ends. This CDR3 is 15 amino acids long.

At least ten counts were recorded for this clonotype. The V gene is TRBV27, the J gene TRBJ2-2, with D possibly matching TRBD2 (5 bases). The germline V gene encodes CDR1 MNHEY and CDR2 SMNVEV (reference sequence). Trimming stripped 2 bases from V and 10 bases from J, with 17 bases between. There are 15 residues in the CDR3. CDR3 in amino acids: CASSLTRGGSEELFF. The CDR3 nucleotides read TGTGCCAGCAGTTTAACTCGGGGTGGTAGTGAGGAGCTGTTTTTT.

This clonotype was seen only a few times. The chain combines TRBV6-1 with TRBJ2-5; D might be TRBD2 (6 bases). Trimming left V 6 bases short and J 9 bases short, with 32 bases between. CDR1 is MNHNS, CDR2 SASEGT, per germline. The CDR3 consists of 18 residues. CDR3 sequence: CASSPLTLVVAGLGSQYF. DNA for the CDR3: TGTGCCAGCAGCCCACTTACTCTTGTGGTGGCGGGGCTTGGGTCCCAGTACTTC.

The chain couples TRBV24-1 to TRBJ2-5; D is undetermined. The germline gives CDR1 KGHDR, CDR2 SFDVKD. V was pared by 2 bases and J by 3 bases, with 9 bases between. This CDR3 has 14 residues. The CDR3 DNA reads as TGTGCCACCAGTGATTCGGTCCTCGAAGAGACCCAGTACTTC. Its translation is CATSDSVLEETQYF.